This T cell receptor (beta chain) came from a study of blood T cell repertoires in COVID-19. On the study more broadly: From T cells, B-cell-depleted T cells, or PBMCs came the material, which was cDNA or gDNA.

As originally analysed: Reference gene primer amplification gave estimated nucleated cell counts. The method was immunoSEQ multiplex PCR; TCRdb's version includes in-frame clones alone and lacks a portion of them. The V and J calls and clone size were taken over from that table, and D and trimming were inferred from the DNA. This sample carries approximately 170,000 clones, approximately 87% of them seen once, and the ten largest clones take roughly 3.6%. This CDR3 has 15 residues. Per germline, CDR1 LGHNA and CDR2 YSLEER. Trimming cost V 4 bases and J 2 bases; bases outside gene matches: 6. The receptor was isolated from a man in his late teens or twenties with active or convalescent COVID-19. Sample: peripheral blood. This chain joins TRBV4-3 and TRBJ2-7, with 9 bases that match TRBD2. CDR3 in amino acids: CASSPVAGDAYEQYF. CDR3 nucleotide sequence: TGCGCCAGCAGCCCCGTAGCGGGAGACGCCTACGAGCAGTACTTC.